These 5 T cell receptor beta chains were all obtained from the same sample, sequenced in a study of blood T cell repertoires in COVID-19. TCRdb's table, derived via immunoSEQ multiplex PCR, lists solely in-frame clones and lacks some. The data contain roughly 160,000 clones, more than 70% of them singletons. The material sequenced was peripheral blood. The receptors were gathered from a man aged 45-65 years with active or convalescent COVID-19.

This sequence joins TRBV2 and TRBJ2-3; 8 bases map to TRBD2. J lost 1 base, V lost 7 bases, and 4 bases had no gene match. Germline values: CDR1 SNHLY, CDR2 FYNNEI. This CDR3 contains 14 residues. The CDR3 region is CASMSAGGTDTQYF. CDR3 nucleotides: TGTGCCAGCATGTCAGCGGGGGGCACAGATACGCAGTATTTT.

To note about this clone: This sample includes further DNA sequences coding for the same CDR3. The chain couples TRBV6-5 to TRBJ2-3; D remains unclear. Germline CDR1 is MNHEY and CDR2 is SVGAGI. The CDR3 loop spans 11 amino acids. The V end was cut by 7 bases, the J end by 0 bases, with 2 bases between. In DNA, the CDR3 is TGTGCCAGCACTAGCACAGATACGCAGTATTTT. It is translated as CASTSTDTQYF.

The chain links TRBV5-4 to TRBJ2-3, with no clear D. This CDR3 is 13 amino acids long. Germline V gives CDR1 SGHNT, CDR2 YYREEE (reference sequence). The V end lost 4 bases, the J end lost 2 bases, and 8 bases lay between the germline ends. CDR3 sequence: CASSPKITDTQYF. The DNA for the CDR3 is TGTGCCAGCAGCCCTAAAATCACAGATACGCAGTATTTT.

The J gene is TRBJ2-1, the V gene TRBV7-9; 9 nucleotides agree with TRBD2. There are 16 residues in the CDR3. V lost 7 bases, J lost 8 bases, and 15 bases stayed unmatched. Germline V gene sequence: CDR1 SEHNR, CDR2 FQNEAQ (reference sequence). CDR3 in DNA: TGTGCCAGCAAGACGGCGGGAGGGATCCTTGTGGATGAGCAGTTCTTC. This encodes CASKTAGGILVDEQFF. Full variable domain (rest looked up from reference TRBV7-9 and TRBJ2-1): DTGVSQNPRHKITKRGQNVTFRCDPISEHNRLYWYRQTLGQGPEFLTYFQNEAQLEKSRLLSDRFSAERPKGSFSTLEIQRTEQGDSAMYLCASKTAGGILVDEQFFGPGTRLTVL.

This chain links TRBV7-8 with TRBJ2-1; 9 bases map to TRBD2. V lost 6 bases to trimming and J lost 7 bases; unmatched junction nucleotides: 10. Germline V gives CDR1 SGHVS, CDR2 FQNEAQ. The CDR3 is made up of 15 amino acids. CDR3 sequence reads: CASSQGSGGNNEQFF. DNA for the CDR3: TGTGCCAGCAGTCAGGGAAGCGGGGGGAATAATGAGCAGTTCTTC.